Below, one T cell receptor beta chain is given with its context. Its antigen is unknown. This entry comes from a study of graft-versus-host responses after intestinal transplantation. Study details: Transplants were multivisceral, liver-intestinal, or isolated intestinal. All of the recipients had induction that used anti-thymocyte globulin, then tacrolimus and steroids for two to three years.

Study conclusions and caveats: Individuals who had graft-donor T cell macrochimerism had allografts that showed high graft-versus-host to host-versus-graft clonal ratios. Peak GvH clone levels in circulation were associated with early post-transplant HvG declines.

Only in-frame clones appear in the TCRdb table, and some are missing; sequencing was by immunoSEQ multiplex PCR. The table shows about 59,000 clones, with 94% occurring only once. Germline-derived CDR1 and CDR2 are SGHAT and FQNNGV. The V segment lost 5 bases and the J segment 2 bases; nucleotides outside the gene matches: 9. CDR3 length: 15 residues. This specimen consisted of unstimulated CD4+ T cells sorted from spleen or lymph node cells, obtained before transplant. The TCR was taken from a human donor who was the organ donor for an intestinal transplant. The J gene is TRBJ2-7, the V gene TRBV11-2, with 7 nucleotides matching TRBD1. CDR3 in amino acids: CASSLQGWGPYEQYF. The CDR3 DNA follows: TGTGCCAGCAGCCTACAGGGGTGGGGACCCTACGAGCAGTACTTC.